This T cell receptor (beta chain) came from a study of shared clonotypes between healthy human individuals. Study background: Each donor contributed plates that comprised three CD4 naive, three CD4 memory, two CD8 naive and one CD8 memory.

Some clones are missing from TCRdb's copy, which holds only in-frame ones; the method was immunoSEQ multiplex PCR. The sample lists over a million clones; 95% to 99% were seen once. Trimming stripped 3 bases from V and 1 base from J, with 7 bases between. Germline assignment: CDR1 SGDLS and CDR2 YYNGEE. CDR3 length: 14 amino acids. The clonotype was recovered from a man aged 25-45 years in good health. Sequences were obtained from naive CD4+ T cells sorted from blood. Documented subset: CD45RA+ positively selected. The chain carries TRBV9 and TRBJ2-2; D remains unclear. The chain's CDR3 is CASSGLGNTGELFF. CDR3 nucleotide sequence: TGTGCCAGCAGCGGCCTAGGGAACACCGGGGAGCTGTTTTTT.